What follows are 22 T cell receptor beta chains derived from one specimen sequenced in a study of T cells in Graves' hyperthyroidism and ophthalmopathy. What was amplified from RNA transcripts were TCR beta CDR3 regions. First-round RT-PCR of the TCR CDR3 relied on the HTBI primer set. MiXCR was run by TCRdb on the multiplex PCR reads, yielding one entry per CDR3 protein. The sample records approximately 530,000 distinct CDR3 sequences, just under 20% being singletons. The sample taken for sequencing was blood. The receptor set was obtained from a middle-aged man with Graves' ophthalmopathy.

The DNA for the CDR3 is TGTGCCAGCAGCTCTGGTGGAGGGGGCGAGTACGACGGCTACACCTTC. Encoded protein: CASSSGGGGEYDGYTF. This sequence joins TRBV9 and TRBJ1-2, with TRBD1 matching over 7 bases. Unmatched junction bases numbered 17, after V lost 4 bases and J lost 8 bases. Germline CDR1 SGDLS, CDR2 YYNGEE. This CDR3 has 16 residues.

Regarding this clonotype: An end of the junction differs from the germline gene, which may be a read error. The V call is TRBV12-3 or TRBV12-4, the J call TRBJ2-2; 8 bases fit TRBD1. The CDR3 has 12 amino acids. DNA for the CDR3: TGTGCCAGCAGTTTAACCGGGACAGGCAACATTTTT. As protein: CASSLTGTGNIF.

Only a few counts were recorded for this clonotype. The rearrangement uses TRBV5-1 and TRBJ2-7; 8 nucleotides match TRBD2. This CDR3 comprises 16 residues. Germline trimming cut 5 bases from V and 9 bases from J; bases unmatched to any gene: 19. CDR1 is SGHRS, CDR2 YFSETQ, per germline. Here the CDR3 DNA reads TGCGCCAGCAGTCGGCTAGCGGGCGCCCAAGGGGAGGTGCAGTACTTC. Translating it yields CASSRLAGAQGEVQYF.

At least ten counts were recorded for this clonotype. This chain connects TRBV18 to TRBJ2-5; TRBD1 aligns across 7 bases. The CDR3 contains 16 residues. V dropped 2 bases and J dropped 5; count of bases not matched to a gene: 11. Germline V gene lookup returns CDR1 KGHSH and CDR2 LQKENI. The CDR3 region is CASSPLPGQPRETQYF. DNA for the CDR3: TGTGCCAGCTCACCATTACCGGGACAGCCACGGGAGACCCAGTACTTC.

This clonotype showed up many times. The chain carries TRBV18 and TRBJ2-1, with a possible D match to TRBD2 (7 bases). The CDR3 has 12 amino acids. Germline V gene lookup returns CDR1 KGHSH and CDR2 LQKENI. The germline V and J ends were trimmed by 6 bases and 10 bases, with 13 bases remaining between them. The CDR3 bases are TGTGCCAGCTCCACCCCGGGGGGCGAGCAGTTCTTC. As protein: CASSTPGGEQFF.

The sample holds many counts of this clonotype. The rearrangement uses TRBV20-1 and TRBJ2-3; 10 bases line up with TRBD2. The CDR3 totals 14 residues. The germline CDR1 and CDR2 sequences are DFQATT and SNEGSKA (reference sequence). Unmatched junction bases numbered 6, after V lost 1 base and J lost 8 bases. The CDR3 DNA is TGCAGTGCTAGAGTCGCTAGCGGGGGAAGTACGCAGTATTTT. Amino acids: CSARVASGGSTQYF.

This clonotype was counted a few times. This sequence joins TRBV7-3 and TRBJ2-1, with D unresolved. The V end was cut by 1 base, the J end by 0 bases, with 7 bases between. This CDR3 contains 15 residues. The germline V gene encodes CDR1 SGHTA and CDR2 FQGTGA. The CDR3 DNA is TGTGCCAGCAGCTTAATCGGATCCTCCTACAATGAGCAGTTCTTC. It yields the protein CASSLIGSSYNEQFF.

The J gene is TRBJ2-3, the V gene TRBV15, with TRBD2 matching 7 bases. With 5 bases clipped from V and 7 bases from J, the junction kept 3 bases outside the gene matches. This CDR3 is 12 amino acids long. The germline gives CDR1 LNHNV, CDR2 YYDKDF (reference sequence). CDR3 bases: TGTGCCACCAGCCTGCGGGAGAATACGCAGTATTTT. This translates into CATSLRENTQYF.

This clonotype was detected ten times or more. This chain links TRBV7-9 with TRBJ2-3, with D perhaps TRBD2 (6 bases). Germline-derived CDR1 and CDR2 are SEHNR and FQNEAQ (reference sequence). There are 15 residues in the CDR3. V lost 3 bases and J lost 1, with 11 bases in between. The CDR3 here is CASSLTRSGTDTQYF. The CDR3 DNA sequence: TGTGCCAGCAGCTTGACTAGGAGCGGCACAGATACGCAGTATTTT.

This sequence joins TRBV29-1 and TRBJ2-1; 8 bases line up with TRBD2. V trimming: 7 bases; J trimming: 7 bases; junction bases outside the gene matches: 12. There are 14 residues in the CDR3. Germline V CDR1 and CDR2: SQVTM, ANQGSEA. CDR3 amino acids: CSALNSGKANEQFF. The CDR3 DNA sequence: TGCAGCGCCTTAAATAGCGGGAAGGCGAATGAGCAGTTCTTC.

This clonotype has ten or more counts. The rearrangement links TRBV29-1 to TRBJ2-1, with D perhaps matching TRBD2 (5 bases). Germline CDR1 is SQVTM and CDR2 is ANQGSEA. The ends were cut back, 3 bases at V and 4 bases at J, with 13 bases in the middle. This CDR3 comprises 14 residues. The CDR3 sequence is CSVDPGRGYNEQFF. Written as DNA, the CDR3 is TGCAGCGTTGACCCGGGCCGGGGATACAATGAGCAGTTCTTC.

This clonotype occurred a few times. The genes are TRBV6-2 or TRBV6-3 and TRBJ1-2; possibly TRBD1 for D (6 bases). Trimming took 6 bases from V and 5 from J, leaving 16 bases between them. The CDR3 runs 14 residues. Germline CDR1 MNHEY, CDR2 SVGEGT. CDR3 sequence reads: CASRSDRMGYGYTF. CDR3 coding DNA: TGTGCCAGCAGATCCGACAGGATGGGGTATGGCTACACCTTC.

This clonotype was detected a few times. J is TRBJ2-3 and V is TRBV5-1; the match to TRBD1 covers 10 bases. The CDR3 is 16 amino acids. V shed 4 bases, J shed 2 bases, and the junction held 7 bases outside the gene matches. Germline values: CDR1 SGHRS, CDR2 YFSETQ. The CDR3 DNA reads TGCGCCAGCAGCCACGGGGGGACAGGGGCCACAGATACGCAGTATTTT. It is translated as CASSHGGTGATDTQYF.

This clonotype appeared many times. The chain is built from TRBV27 and TRBJ2-7; perhaps TRBD2 as D (6 bases). Germline values: CDR1 MNHEY, CDR2 SMNVEV (reference sequence). V was trimmed by 6 bases and J by 4 bases, leaving 19 bases between them. The CDR3 spans 15 residues. CDR3 in amino acids: CASRTAAGGIYEQYF. The DNA of the CDR3 is TGTGCCAGCAGAACGGCAGCAGGAGGGATTTACGAGCAGTACTTC.

The CDR3 DNA is TGTGCCAGCAGTTTAATCAGGGAACCATACAATGAGCAGTTCTTC. Its protein product is CASSLIREPYNEQFF. The rearrangement links TRBV28 to TRBJ2-1, with D maybe TRBD1 (5 bases). Germline V gene lookup returns CDR1 MDHEN and CDR2 SYDVKM. The CDR3 extends over 15 amino acids. The V gene lost 2 bases and the J gene lost 4 bases, with 12 bases spanning the gap.

Details on this clonotype: The junction shows a germline mismatch at one end, possibly a read error. The rearrangement uses TRBV27 and TRBJ1-2; D is uncertain. Per germline, CDR1 MNHEY and CDR2 SMNVEV (reference sequence). The CDR3 is 12 amino acids. In DNA form, the CDR3 reads TGTGTCAGCACGAGAGATAACTATGGCTACACCTTC. The encoded protein is CVSTRDNYGYTF.

This clonotype has just one count. V and J are TRBV6-2 or TRBV6-3 and TRBJ2-1; D may match TRBD1 or TRBD2 (6 bases each). Germline V gene data show CDR1 as MNHEY and CDR2 as SVGEGT. V lost 0 bases, J lost 2 bases, and 11 bases lay in between. The CDR3 length is 16 residues. CDR3 DNA sequence: TGTGCCAGCAGTTACTCATCGGGGGCCCCCTACAATGAGCAGTTCTTC. This codes for CASSYSSGAPYNEQFF.

There are many counts of this clonotype. The CDR3, as DNA: TGTGCCAGCTCACCACTTGGACAGAACTATGGCTACACCTTC. Its protein is CASSPLGQNYGYTF. The J gene is TRBJ1-2, the V gene TRBV18; TRBD1 is a possible D gene (6 bases). The V gene lost 1 base and the J gene lost 2 bases, with 8 bases spanning the gap. Germline CDR1 and CDR2: KGHSH and LQKENI. The CDR3 spans 14 residues.

This clonotype was recorded at least ten times. The rearrangement links TRBV7-2 to TRBJ2-7; D tentatively fits TRBD1 or TRBD2 (5 bases each). CDR1 is SGHTA, CDR2 FQGNSA, per germline. Between the trimmed V and J ends, which lost 1 base and 4 bases, there was a span of 14 bases. The CDR3 covers 15 residues. In nucleotides, the CDR3 is TGTGCCAGCAGCTTAGAAGTAGGGACGTGGTACGAGCAGTACTTC. It codes for CASSLEVGTWYEQYF.

This clonotype was observed a handful of times. This sequence joins TRBV6-1 and TRBJ1-4; a weak D match, TRBD1 (5 bases). CDR1 and CDR2 from the germline V gene are MNHNS and SASEGT. The CDR3 is 17 amino acids. Deletions cut 6 bases from V and 0 bases from J, with 17 bases between. This CDR3 is CASSRTILRTTNEKLFF. CDR3 DNA: TGTGCCAGCAGCCGGACAATCCTCAGGACAACTAATGAAAAACTGTTTTTT.

This clonotype has just a few counts. This sequence joins TRBV6-5 and TRBJ2-3; a possible D gene is TRBD2 (6 bases). The V gene lost 2 bases and the J gene lost 2 bases, with 11 bases spanning the gap. The CDR3 is 15 residues long. In germline, CDR1 is MNHEY, CDR2 SVGAGI. Here the CDR3 reads CASSYRGTSTDTQYF. Here the CDR3 DNA reads TGTGCCAGCAGTTACCGGGGGACCTCCACAGATACGCAGTATTTT.

In this sample, this clonotype turned up many times. The gene calls are TRBV11-2 and TRBJ2-7; 7 bases match TRBD2. The V gene's germline CDR1 is SGHAT and CDR2 FQNNGV. The V segment lost 5 bases and the J segment 2 bases; nucleotides outside the gene matches: 12. The CDR3 is made up of 16 amino acids. The CDR3 nucleotides are TGTGCCAGCAGCCCGACGGGCGGGAGAGATGCCTACGAGCAGTACTTC. It translates to CASSPTGGRDAYEQYF.